This is a list of T cell receptor beta chains from one sample in a study of identical twins. TCRdb used MiXCR to reprocess the 5' RACE reads, holding one entry per CDR3 protein. The sample comprises hundreds of thousands of distinct CDR3 sequences, under 9% of which are singletons, and roughly 0.97% rests with the top ten. The data were also submitted as part of a second study, on yellow fever vaccine responses in identical twins.

The sequencing sample was made of PBMCs. All receptors come from a woman aged 18-29 years in good health. CDR3s include the opening cysteine and the closing phenylalanine or tryptophan. Each record gives: V gene, D gene, J gene, clone size, CDR3 DNA, CDR3 protein. The D gene is left open where the match is weak. Clone size appears in some rows only: once, few, many, or a class for an expanded clone.

TRBV20-1,TRBD2,TRBJ2-3,.,TGCAGTGCCTTCCCCGCGGGAGTTGTAACAGATACGCAGTATTTT,CSAFPAGVVTDTQYF
TRBV12-3/TRBV12-4,.,TRBJ2-1,many,TGTGCCAGCAGTGCCAGTGCCCACAATGAGCAGTTCTTC,CASSASAHNEQFF
TRBV6-1,.,TRBJ1-1,few,TGTGCCAGCAGCACTGACACTTACACTGAAGCTTTCTTT,CASSTDTYTEAFF
TRBV29-1,TRBD2,TRBJ2-5,many,TGCAGCGTTTTGGGACTAGCGTGGCGAGAGACCCAGTACTTC,CSVLGLAWRETQYF
TRBV5-6,.,TRBJ2-7,few,TGTGCCAGCAGCTCGGGGACGGGGAACTCCTACGAGCAGTACTTC,CASSSGTGNSYEQYF
TRBV7-2,TRBD2,TRBJ2-7,.,TGTGCCAGCAGCTTACCGGGACTAGTCGCCGAGCAGTACTTC,CASSLPGLVAEQYF
TRBV28,.,TRBJ2-4,.,TGTGCCAGCAGTTCAGCGGGACAAGTAGCCAAAAACATTCAGTACTTC,CASSSAGQVAKNIQYF
TRBV6-5,TRBD1,TRBJ2-1,.,TGTGCCAGCAGTTCCCAGGGGGAGCTGGGGAATTACAATGAGCAGTTCTTC,CASSSQGELGNYNEQFF
TRBV5-1,TRBD2,TRBJ2-1,few,TGCGCCAGCAGCTCCTCGACGGGGGGGCATAATGAGCAGTTCTTC,CASSSSTGGHNEQFF
TRBV10-3,.,TRBJ2-3,many,TGTGCCACCACTCTAGGAGATACGCAGTATTTT,CATTLGDTQYF
TRBV24-1,.,TRBJ2-2,.,TGTGCCACCAGTGACGGAGGGGGCGGGGAGCTGTTTTTT,CATSDGGGGELFF
TRBV20-1,.,TRBJ1-1,few,TGCAGTGCTAGAGAAAAATGGCGGGTGAAACTAATGAACACTGAAGCTTTCTTT,CSAREKWRVKLMNTEAFF
TRBV7-9,.,TRBJ2-7,few,TGTGCCAGCAGGTCCCCGGGTGAGCTAGCCGAGCAGTACTTC,CASRSPGELAEQYF
TRBV28,TRBD2,TRBJ2-3,.,TGTGCCAGCAGTGATAGCGGGAGGGCGGCAACAGATACGCAGTATTTT,CASSDSGRAATDTQYF
TRBV7-9,TRBD1,TRBJ2-7,.,TGTGCCAGCAGCTTGACGACCGGGACAGTTTTTGGCGAGCAGTACTTC,CASSLTTGTVFGEQYF
TRBV6-5,.,TRBJ2-5,.,TGTGCCAGCAGTTTCCATCAACAGGGCCAAGAGACCCAGTACTTC,CASSFHQQGQETQYF
TRBV2,.,TRBJ2-6,.,TGTGCCAGCACCCTGGGGGCCTCTGGGGCCAACGTCCTGACTTTC,CASTLGASGANVLTF
TRBV28,.,TRBJ2-7,few,TGTGCCAGCAGCTTACCCACGGTAGGGGGTACCTACGAGCAGTACTTC,CASSLPTVGGTYEQYF
TRBV2,.,TRBJ2-5,.,TGTGCCAGCCCTCCTGGTCAGACTACCAAGGGGGAGACCCAGTACTTC,CASPPGQTTKGETQYF
TRBV27,.,TRBJ2-7,few,TGTGCCAGCACCGTAAGGTCCGGGAACTACGAGCAGTACTTC,CASTVRSGNYEQYF
TRBV30,.,TRBJ1-5,.,TGTGCCTGGAGTTTGGGGTTAGTATCGCCCCAGCATTTT,CAWSLGLVSPQHF
TRBV15,.,TRBJ2-6,many,TGTGCCACCAGCCGCCCGGTGGAGGCTGGGGCCAACGTCCTGACTTTC,CATSRPVEAGANVLTF
TRBV3-1,.,TRBJ2-1,many,TGTGCCAGCAGCCCGCGGCTCGGGGACAATGAGCAGTTCTTC,CASSPRLGDNEQFF
TRBV11-2,TRBD1,TRBJ2-7,many,TGTGCCAGCAGCTTGAACAGGGGGCACAGAGACGAGCAGTACTTC,CASSLNRGHRDEQYF
TRBV12-3/TRBV12-4,.,TRBJ2-7,few,TGTGCCAGCACCCTCGCCACGGGAGACTACGAGCAGTACTTC,CASTLATGDYEQYF
TRBV12-3/TRBV12-4,.,TRBJ1-4,few,TGTGCCAGCAGGGGGGCTTTTGAGGAAAAACTGTTTTTT,CASRGAFEEKLFF
TRBV10-3,TRBD2,TRBJ2-2,few,TGTGCCATCAAAGTAGCGGGGGGGCTCACCGGGGAGCTGTTTTTT,CAIKVAGGLTGELFF
TRBV15,.,TRBJ2-1,many,TGTGCCACCCTGGGGGGCCCGGCGGAGCAGTTCTTC,CATLGGPAEQFF
TRBV5-1,TRBD1,TRBJ2-7,.,TGCGCCAGCAGCTACTACCCGGACAGGGAGTACTACGAGCAGTACTTC,CASSYYPDREYYEQYF
TRBV4-3,.,TRBJ2-7,many,TGCGCCAGCAGCCAAGGATCTAACTACGAGCAGTACTTC,CASSQGSNYEQYF
TRBV6-5,.,TRBJ2-1,many,TGTGCCAGCAGTTCCACAGGGGGGGTTCGAATATACAATGAGCAGTTCTTC,CASSSTGGVRIYNEQFF
TRBV24-1,.,TRBJ1-1,few,TGTGCCACCATGGACGTGGCGAACACTGAAGCTTTCTTT,CATMDVANTEAFF
TRBV3-1,TRBD1,TRBJ2-2,few,TGTGCCACGATGATGGGACAGGACACCGGGGAGCTGTTTTTT,CATMMGQDTGELFF
TRBV5-5,.,TRBJ2-3,.,TGTGCCAGCAGCCCGTGGCAGTTAGGCACAGATACGCAGTATTTT,CASSPWQLGTDTQYF
TRBV6-5,TRBD1,TRBJ2-7,.,TGTGCCAGCAGTTATACAGGGGTGAGCGACGAGCAGTACTTC,CASSYTGVSDEQYF
TRBV12-3/TRBV12-4,TRBD1,TRBJ2-7,many,TGTGCCAGCAGTCTCCGGGACAGGGGGCCTTTC,CASSLRDRGPF
TRBV6-1,TRBD1,TRBJ2-1,many,TGTGCCAGCAGGTCCACAGGGGGGACGTACAATGAGCAGTTCTTC,CASRSTGGTYNEQFF
TRBV7-9,.,TRBJ1-4,.,TGTGCCAGCAGCGCGGGAGACCCTAACGAAAAACTGTTTTTT,CASSAGDPNEKLFF
TRBV12-3/TRBV12-4,TRBD2,TRBJ2-1,.,TGTGCCTGCAGTTTATTGGGGACTAGCTACAGCTCCTACAATGAGCAGTTCTTC,CACSLLGTSYSSYNEQFF
TRBV4-3,TRBD1,TRBJ2-7,few,TGCGCCAGCAGCCAAGGACAGGGGAATTACGAGCAGTACTTC,CASSQGQGNYEQYF
TRBV5-1,.,TRBJ2-1,.,TGCGCCAGCAGCTCCCCTGAGGCTTTCGACAATGAGCAGTTCTTC,CASSSPEAFDNEQFF
TRBV7-9,.,TRBJ1-1,.,TGTGCCAGCAGCTTAGGGTGGGGGATGACTGAAGCTTTCTTT,CASSLGWGMTEAFF
TRBV20-1,TRBD2,TRBJ2-1,.,TGCAGTGCACATGGCCAAGGGAGGGTCGGTGAGCAGTTCTTC,CSAHGQGRVGEQFF
TRBV3-1,.,TRBJ2-7,many,TGTGCCAGCAGCCAATTGGACGGTACCTACGAGCAGTACTTC,CASSQLDGTYEQYF
TRBV10-3,TRBD2,TRBJ2-3,many,TGTGCCATCGAGAGCGGGAGGGCCGGAGATACGCAGTATTTT,CAIESGRAGDTQYF